This TCR beta chain was sequenced in a study of T-cell memory formation after mild COVID-19. Whole-study context: Most TCR clusters belonged to a single donor. General observations from the study: Later expanders leaned toward CD4+, whereas clones contracting from day 15 to 85 were balanced CD4/CD8. The study detected some responding clones in pre-infection memory, suggesting cross-reactive memory joined.

In its sample, this clonotype ranks as medium-sized. Its antigen is unidentified. Constant-segment-primed 5'RACE gave TCR alpha and TCR beta cDNA libraries with sample barcodes and UMIs. MiXCR, run by TCRdb on the 5' RACE reads, gives a single entry per CDR3 protein. Among about 13,000 distinct CDR3 sequences listed, around 11% were seen once. The TCR was taken from an adult woman who had mild COVID-19 (a few samples of this study predate the infection). Cell type and time point are not known. Sequencing was carried out using PBMCs or a T cell subset sorted from them (not recorded which).

CDR3 in DNA: TGTGCCAGCAGCCAAGATGAACTAGCGGGGTACAATGAGCAGTTCTTC. Translated: CASSQDELAGYNEQFF. This sequence joins TRBV14 and TRBJ2-1, with 10 bases aligning to TRBD2. Germline CDR1 reads SGHDN; CDR2 reads FVKESK. The CDR3 is 16 residues long. With V trimmed by 0 bases and J by 4 bases, 3 bases remained unmatched. Looking up the rest from reference TRBV14 and TRBJ2-1 gives the full variable domain: EAGVTQFPSHSVIEKGQTVTLRCDPISGHDNLYWYRRVMGKEIKFLLHFVKESKQDESGMPNNRFLAERTGGTYSTLKVQPAELEDSGVYFCASSQDELAGYNEQFFGPGTRLTVL.